The 25 T cell receptor beta chains below were found in one sample sequenced in a study of blood T cell repertoires in COVID-19. Repertoires were generated with immunoSEQ multiplex PCR, while TCRdb's copy carries only in-frame clones and drops some. This table holds 200,000 or so clones, 80% to 90% found once. Specimen: PBMCs or T cells enriched from blood (not recorded which). The receptors derive from a woman younger than 30 in a cohort exposed to, infected with or recovered from COVID-19 (not recorded which).

The chain carries TRBV7-9 and TRBJ2-7, with 7 positions matching TRBD1. V trimming: 3 bases; J trimming: 2 bases; junction bases outside the gene matches: 4. The germline CDR1 and CDR2 sequences are SEHNR and FQNEAQ (reference sequence). The CDR3 spans 14 residues. In nucleotides, the CDR3 is TGTGCCAGCAGCTTCCGGGACAGCCCCTACGAGCAGTACTTC. It encodes CASSFRDSPYEQYF.

The rearrangement links TRBV5-6 to TRBJ2-5, with D possibly matching TRBD1 (6 bases). Per the germline V gene, CDR1 is SGHDT and CDR2 is YYEEEE. This CDR3 spans 13 amino acids. V was shortened by 3 bases and J by 6 bases, with 12 bases between the two germline ends. Written as DNA, the CDR3 is TGTGCCAGCAGCTGGACAGTTGGGAAGACCCAGTACTTC. The encoded protein is CASSWTVGKTQYF. Full variable domain (remainder filled in from reference TRBV5-6 and TRBJ2-5): DAGVTQSPTHLIKTRGQQVTLRCSPKSGHDTVSWYQQALGQGPQFIFQYYEEEERQRGNFPDRFSGHQFPNYSSELNVNALLLGDSALYLCASSWTVGKTQYFGPGTRLLVL.

The V and J genes are TRBV15 and TRBJ2-2; a weak D match, TRBD1 (6 bases). The CDR3 contains 15 residues. Between the trimmed V and J ends, which lost 1 base and 7 bases, there was a span of 13 bases. The germline V gene encodes CDR1 LNHNV and CDR2 YYDKDF (reference sequence). Here the CDR3 DNA reads TGTGCCACCAGCAGAGCCGGCAGGGACATCGGGGAGCTGTTTTTT. This encodes CATSRAGRDIGELFF. Together with reference TRBV15 and TRBJ2-2, the CDR3 gives the full variable domain: DAMVIQNPRYQVTQFGKPVTLSCSQTLNHNVMYWYQQKSSQAPKLLFHYYDKDFNNEADTPDNFQSRRPNTSFCFLDIRSPGLGDTAMYLCATSRAGRDIGELFFGEGSRLTVL.

This clone was seen just once. The J gene is TRBJ1-5, the V gene TRBV28; D call uncertain. Germline V gene lookup returns CDR1 MDHEN and CDR2 SYDVKM. Trimming cost V 6 bases and J 2 bases, with 14 bases left between them. CDR3 length: 15 amino acids. The CDR3 here is CASRPSTAGNQPQHF. Written as DNA, the CDR3 is TGTGCCAGCAGGCCCTCGACGGCGGGCAATCAGCCCCAGCATTTT.

The V and J genes are TRBV11-2 and TRBJ2-5; 8 bases line up with TRBD2. This CDR3 contains 13 residues. The germline V gene encodes CDR1 SGHAT and CDR2 FQNNGV. The V gene end was trimmed by 1 base and the J gene end by 5 bases; junction bases not matched to a gene: 0. CDR3 sequence reads: CASSLAGGETQYF. DNA for the CDR3: TGTGCCAGCAGCTTAGCGGGGGGGGAGACCCAGTACTTC.

This clone has just a few counts. This rearrangement joins TRBV29-1 to TRBJ1-5; D gene ambiguous. CDR3 length: 13 residues. CDR1 SQVTM and CDR2 ANQGSEA come from the germline V gene. V was trimmed by 6 bases and J by 5 bases, leaving 14 bases between them. The CDR3 sequence: CSVQIVPDQPQHF. In DNA, the CDR3 is TGCAGCGTCCAAATAGTTCCTGATCAGCCCCAGCATTTT.

This chain links TRBV28 with TRBJ1-3; the match to TRBD1 covers 7 bases. Germline V CDR1 and CDR2: MDHEN, SYDVKM. V lost 5 bases, J lost 0 bases, and 7 bases stayed unmatched. The CDR3 covers 16 residues. Written as DNA, the CDR3 is TGTGCCAGCAGTCTGTGGACAGGTAGCTCTGGAAACACCATATATTTT. Translated: CASSLWTGSSGNTIYF.

The chain uses TRBV6-2 or TRBV6-3 and TRBJ2-5; 9 bases align to TRBD2. Trimming cost V 2 bases and J 9 bases; bases outside gene matches: 13. The CDR3 is made up of 16 amino acids. Per germline, CDR1 MNHEY and CDR2 SVGEGT. CDR3 protein: CASSYQLAGNAGPQYF. Written as DNA, the CDR3 is TGTGCCAGCAGTTACCAGCTAGCGGGGAATGCCGGGCCCCAGTACTTC.

This clone has a single count. This chain joins TRBV3-1 (or the pseudogene TRBV3-2) and TRBJ2-5; 7 positions match TRBD1. J lost 5 bases, V lost 0 bases, and 6 bases had no gene match. The CDR3 loop spans 15 amino acids. Looked up from germline, CDR1 is LGHDT and CDR2 is YNNKEL (reference sequence). The CDR3 nucleotides read TGTGCCAGCAGCCAAGATAAAGGGGGCGGGGAGACCCAGTACTTC. It yields the protein CASSQDKGGGETQYF.

The chain joins TRBV19 to TRBJ1-5; 8 nucleotides agree with TRBD1. This CDR3 has 14 residues. Per the germline V gene, CDR1 is LNHDA and CDR2 is SQIVND (reference sequence). The V gene end was trimmed by 6 bases and the J gene end by 5 bases; junction bases not matched to a gene: 6. CDR3 sequence reads: CASSPGQGYQPQHF. The CDR3 region has the DNA TGTGCCAGTAGCCCCGGACAGGGTTATCAGCCCCAGCATTTT.

This sequence joins TRBV7-9 and TRBJ2-2; TRBD2 aligns across 7 bases. The CDR3 is 17 residues long. The J segment lost 0 bases and the V segment lost 0 bases, leaving 4 bases of the junction unmatched. Germline values: CDR1 SEHNR, CDR2 FQNEAQ (reference sequence). The DNA of the CDR3 is TGTGCCAGCAGCTTAGCGCGGCGGGGGACGAACACCGGGGAGCTGTTTTTT. Translated: CASSLARRGTNTGELFF. The whole variable domain, filled in from reference TRBV7-9 and TRBJ2-2, reads DTGVSQNPRHKITKRGQNVTFRCDPISEHNRLYWYRQTLGQGPEFLTYFQNEAQLEKSRLLSDRFSAERPKGSFSTLEIQRTEQGDSAMYLCASSLARRGTNTGELFFGEGSRLTVL.

This clone was recorded once. The chain couples TRBV7-8 to TRBJ1-5, with D uncertain. This CDR3 has 15 amino acids. V dropped 0 bases and J dropped 2 bases, with 8 bases sitting between them. Germline V gives CDR1 SGHVS, CDR2 FQNEAQ. This chain's CDR3 is CASSLASVGNQPQHF. CDR3 DNA sequence: TGTGCCAGCAGCTTAGCCTCCGTTGGCAATCAGCCCCAGCATTTT.

This clone appeared once. This rearrangement joins TRBV29-1 to TRBJ2-7; 10 nucleotides align to TRBD2. With 1 base clipped from V and 4 bases from J, the junction kept 4 bases outside the gene matches. The CDR3 runs to 14 residues. Germline V gene sequence: CDR1 SQVTM, CDR2 ANQGSEA. The CDR3 nucleotides read TGCAGCGTTGAAGGACTAGCGGGCCAATACGAGCAGTACTTC. Amino acid sequence: CSVEGLAGQYEQYF.

The CDR3 nucleotides are TGTGCCAGTATGGGCCAGGGCAATCAGCCCCAGCATTTT. It codes for CASMGQGNQPQHF. The chain joins TRBV19 to TRBJ1-5; D is unclear. The germline V gene has CDR1 LNHDA and CDR2 SQIVND (reference sequence). Trimming shortened V by 7 bases and J by 2 bases, and 9 bases separated the two germline ends. This CDR3 is built from 13 residues.

Only one count was recorded for this clone. The J gene is TRBJ1-1, the V gene TRBV7-9; weak D call: TRBD1 (5 bases). The CDR3 totals 14 residues. CDR1 SEHNR and CDR2 FQNEAQ come from the germline V gene (reference sequence). Trimming shortened V by 2 bases and J by 0 bases, and 7 bases separated the two germline ends. The CDR3: CASSLQGLNTEAFF. CDR3 in DNA: TGTGCCAGCAGCTTACAGGGCTTGAACACTGAAGCTTTCTTT.

The V gene is TRBV24-1, the J gene TRBJ1-6; possible D gene TRBD1, 6 bases. V lost 9 bases to trimming and J lost 8 bases, with 16 bases between them. The CDR3 runs to 14 residues. Germline CDR1 KGHDR, CDR2 SFDVKD. As DNA, the CDR3 is TGTGCCACCTCTCAGGGGACCTCGGATTCACCCCTCCACTTT. Encoded protein: CATSQGTSDSPLHF.

The V gene is TRBV19, the J gene TRBJ2-3, with 7 positions matching TRBD1. In germline, CDR1 is LNHDA, CDR2 SQIVND (reference sequence). V lost 3 bases and J lost 0; bases outside the gene matches: 9. The CDR3 contains 17 residues. The CDR3 reads CASSIPRQGSSTDTQYF. The DNA for the CDR3 is TGTGCCAGTAGTATCCCTCGACAGGGCTCTAGCACAGATACGCAGTATTTT. The whole variable domain, filled in from reference TRBV19 and TRBJ2-3, reads DGGITQSPKYLFRKEGQNVTLSCEQNLNHDAMYWYRQDPGQGLRLIYYSQIVNDFQKGDIAEGYSVSREKKESFPLTVTSAQKNPTAFYLCASSIPRQGSSTDTQYFGPGTRLTVL.

This chain uses TRBV15 with TRBJ1-3, with no clear D. Germline V gene lookup returns CDR1 LNHNV and CDR2 YYDKDF (reference sequence). Trimming took off 4 bases at V and 3 bases at J, with 13 bases between the two ends. The CDR3 has 15 amino acids. The CDR3 here is CATSISRILGNTIYF. The CDR3 DNA sequence: TGTGCCACCAGCATTTCCAGAATCCTTGGAAACACCATATATTTT.

The V gene is TRBV11-2, the J gene TRBJ2-3; no firm D call. The CDR3 totals 16 residues. Trimming removed 1 base at V and 2 bases at J, with 13 bases between. Germline loops: CDR1 SGHAT, CDR2 FQNNGV. CDR3 bases: TGTGCCAGCAGCTTAGGGTACGGTAGCCCCACAGATACGCAGTATTTT. Encoded protein: CASSLGYGSPTDTQYF.

The chain joins TRBV27 to TRBJ1-3; D possibly corresponds to TRBD1 (6 bases). CDR3 length: 15 amino acids. V was shortened by 3 bases and J by 2 bases, with 11 bases between the two germline ends. Germline CDR1 MNHEY, CDR2 SMNVEV (reference sequence). CDR3: CASSLQGRTGNTIYF. CDR3 nucleotides: TGTGCCAGCAGTTTGCAGGGGAGAACTGGAAACACCATATATTTT.

The V gene is TRBV7-9, the J gene TRBJ2-1; 7 bases are a match to TRBD2. CDR1 and CDR2 from the germline V gene are SEHNR and FQNEAQ (reference sequence). The CDR3 is 15 residues long. The J segment lost 5 bases and the V segment lost 1 base, leaving 5 bases of the junction unmatched. The CDR3 nucleotides read TGTGCCAGCAGCTTAGTGGCTAGCGGACACAATGAGCAGTTCTTC. Protein sequence: CASSLVASGHNEQFF. Using reference TRBV7-9 and TRBJ2-1 for the parts outside the CDR3, the full variable domain is DTGVSQNPRHKITKRGQNVTFRCDPISEHNRLYWYRQTLGQGPEFLTYFQNEAQLEKSRLLSDRFSAERPKGSFSTLEIQRTEQGDSAMYLCASSLVASGHNEQFFGPGTRLTVL.

CDR3 nucleotide sequence: TGTGCCAGCAGCTTCCGGGACAGGGGCTATGGCTACACCTTC. This codes for CASSFRDRGYGYTF. The genes are TRBV11-2 and TRBJ1-2; TRBD1 agrees at 10 bases. Trimming at V came to 3 bases and at J to 4 bases, leaving 2 bases not matched to a gene. CDR3 length equals 14 residues. The germline V gene has CDR1 SGHAT and CDR2 FQNNGV.

The V call is TRBV4-1, the J call TRBJ2-7; weak D call: TRBD2 (5 bases). The V gene's germline CDR1 is MGHRA and CDR2 YSYEKL. V lost 4 bases to trimming and J lost 4 bases, with 14 bases between them. CDR3 size: 14 residues. CDR3 in DNA: TGCGCCAGCAGCCCTCCGGGCAGACTATACGAGCAGTACTTC. Protein product: CASSPPGRLYEQYF.

The V and J genes are TRBV6-1 and TRBJ2-1, with 8 nucleotides matching TRBD1. Losses at the gene ends were 2 bases for V and 4 bases for J; bases not matched to a gene: 4. The CDR3 contains 15 residues. Germline V gene lookup returns CDR1 MNHNS and CDR2 SASEGT. The CDR3 nucleotides are TGTGCCAGCAGTGAATTTACAGGGGGGTACAATGAGCAGTTCTTC. It encodes CASSEFTGGYNEQFF.

The chain employs TRBV24-1 and TRBJ2-2; 9 positions match TRBD2. V lost 0 bases to trimming and J lost 6 bases; unmatched junction nucleotides: 4. The CDR3 extends over 16 amino acids. CDR1 KGHDR and CDR2 SFDVKD come from the germline V gene. In DNA form, the CDR3 reads TGTGCCACCAGTGATTTGCGAGCGGGAGGCGCCGGGGAGCTGTTTTTT. Amino acid sequence: CATSDLRAGGAGELFF.